Sequencing of this T cell receptor (beta chain) was carried out in a study of blood T cell repertoires in COVID-19. There are 14 residues in the CDR3. The germline V gene has CDR1 SGDLS and CDR2 YYNGEE. V gave up 2 bases and J gave up 4 bases, with 9 bases separating them. TCRdb keeps only in-frame clones here, not all; method: immunoSEQ multiplex PCR. This table has some 460,000 clones, about 90% appearing once. This receptor was taken from a woman aged 18-35 years with acute COVID-19. The rearrangement joins TRBV9 to TRBJ2-2; TRBD1 might be the D (5 bases). Source material: PBMCs or T cells enriched from blood (not recorded which). CDR3 in DNA: TGTGCCAGCAGCGTCAGGGCTTCCACCGGGGAGCTGTTTTTT. Translating gives CASSVRASTGELFF.